This passage covers 6 T cell receptor beta chains from one sample sequenced in a study of technical replicates of blood from a few donors. Only in-frame clones appear in the TCRdb table, and some are missing; sequencing was by immunoSEQ multiplex PCR. Of some 57,000 clones listed, roughly 97% are singletons. The sample taken for sequencing was T cells isolated from PBMCs. Receptors were obtained from a human donor in good health.

J is TRBJ2-7 and V is TRBV6-5; 8 bases line up with TRBD1. The CDR3 is 13 residues long. J was trimmed by 5 bases and V by 7 bases; bases with no gene match: 7. Germline V CDR1 and CDR2: MNHEY, SVGAGI. As DNA, the CDR3 is TGTGCCAGCACTGCGACAGGGGCCAACGAGCAGTACTTC. Its protein is CASTATGANEQYF.

The gene calls are TRBV28 and TRBJ2-7; D perhaps matches TRBD2 (6 bases). The CDR3 runs to 13 residues. V dropped 5 bases and J dropped 2 bases, with 10 bases sitting between them. Per the germline V gene, CDR1 is MDHEN and CDR2 is SYDVKM. As DNA, the CDR3 is TGTGCCAGCAGTGCGACTAGACCCTACGAGCAGTACTTC. Translation gives CASSATRPYEQYF.

Turning to this clone: The junction departs from germline at one end; a sequencing error may be responsible. The genes are TRBV5-1 and TRBJ1-4; D is perhaps TRBD1 (6 bases). CDR3 length: 15 residues. From germline, CDR1 is SGHRS and CDR2 YFSETQ. For the CDR3, the DNA is TGCGCCAGCAGCTGGGCCGGGACAACGAATGAAAAACTGTTTTTT. The encoded protein is CASSWAGTTNEKLFF.

This chain joins TRBV5-6 and TRBJ1-6; 10 positions agree with TRBD1. Trimming took 4 bases from V and 7 from J; bases not matched to a gene: 5. Germline-derived CDR1 and CDR2 are SGHDT and YYEEEE. The length of the CDR3 is 15 residues. CDR3 amino acids: CASSGTGEENSPLHF. For the CDR3, the DNA is TGTGCCAGCAGCGGGACAGGGGAGGAAAATTCACCCCTCCACTTT. The complete variable domain, with remaining parts taken from reference TRBV5-6 and TRBJ1-6, reads DAGVTQSPTHLIKTRGQQVTLRCSPKSGHDTVSWYQQALGQGPQFIFQYYEEEERQRGNFPDRFSGHQFPNYSSELNVNALLLGDSALYLCASSGTGEENSPLHFGNGTRLTVT.

This rearrangement joins TRBV7-9 to TRBJ2-5, with a possible D match to TRBD2 (7 bases). The length of the CDR3 is 16 residues. CDR1 is SEHNR and CDR2 is FQNEAQ in the germline V gene (reference sequence). V gave up 1 base and J gave up 2 bases, with 14 bases separating them. The CDR3 is CASSLGRGGGQETQYF. CDR3 nucleotides: TGTGCCAGCAGCTTAGGTCGCGGGGGCGGTCAAGAGACCCAGTACTTC.

The V call is TRBV28, the J call TRBJ1-5, with 10 bases lining up with TRBD1. J lost 6 bases, V lost 6 bases, and 5 bases had no gene match. Germline values: CDR1 MDHEN, CDR2 SYDVKM. The CDR3 length is 14 residues. CDR3 amino acids: CASRMGQGTQPQHF. CDR3 in DNA: TGTGCCAGCAGGATGGGACAGGGGACTCAGCCCCAGCATTTT.